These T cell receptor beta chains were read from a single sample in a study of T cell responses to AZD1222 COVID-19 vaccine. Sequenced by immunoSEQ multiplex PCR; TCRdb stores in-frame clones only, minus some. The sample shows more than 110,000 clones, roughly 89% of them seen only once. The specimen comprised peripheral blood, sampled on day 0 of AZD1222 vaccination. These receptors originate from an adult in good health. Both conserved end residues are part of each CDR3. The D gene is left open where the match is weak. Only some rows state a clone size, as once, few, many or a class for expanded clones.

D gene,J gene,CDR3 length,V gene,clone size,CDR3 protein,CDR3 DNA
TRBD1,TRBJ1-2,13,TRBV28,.,CASSSPRGYGYTF,TGTGCCAGCAGTTCTCCCAGGGGGTATGGCTACACCTTC
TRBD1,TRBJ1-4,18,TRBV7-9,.,CASSKAGTGGLSYEKLFF,TGTGCCAGCAGCAAAGCCGGGACAGGGGGATTGAGCTATGAAAAACTGTTTTTT
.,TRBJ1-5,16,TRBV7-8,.,CASSLTGAGDNQPQHF,TGTGCCAGCAGCCTAACCGGCGCAGGGGACAATCAGCCCCAGCATTTT
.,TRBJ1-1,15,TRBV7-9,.,CASSFNPGMSTEAFF,TGTGCCAGCAGCTTTAATCCGGGAATGAGCACTGAAGCTTTCTTT
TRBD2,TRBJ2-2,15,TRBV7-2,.,CASSPGGTNTGELFF,TGTGCCAGCAGCCCGGGAGGGACGAACACCGGGGAGCTGTTTTTT
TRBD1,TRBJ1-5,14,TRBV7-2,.,CASSSGDRGVAQHF,TGTGCCAGCAGCTCGGGGGACAGGGGAGTAGCCCAGCATTTT
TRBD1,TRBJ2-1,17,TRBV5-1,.,CASSLTPGQAGHNEQFF,TGCGCCAGCAGCTTAACTCCGGGACAGGCCGGGCACAATGAGCAGTTCTTC
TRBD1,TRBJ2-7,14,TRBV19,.,CASSKAGGWNEQYF,TGTGCCAGTAGTAAGGCAGGGGGCTGGAACGAGCAGTACTTC
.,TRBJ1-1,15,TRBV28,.,CASRSYKGENTEAFF,TGTGCCAGCAGGTCCTACAAGGGGGAGAACACTGAAGCTTTCTTT
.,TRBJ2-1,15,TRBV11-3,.,CASSLAPAYYNEQFF,TGTGCCAGCAGCTTAGCCCCGGCTTACTACAATGAGCAGTTCTTC
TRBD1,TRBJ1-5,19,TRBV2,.,CASRIPGQGRYFSNQPQHF,TGTGCCAGCAGGATCCCGGGACAGGGACGGTACTTTAGCAATCAGCCCCAGCATTTT
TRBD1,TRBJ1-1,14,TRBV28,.,CASRGDRGHTEAFF,TGTGCCAGCAGGGGGGACAGGGGGCATACTGAAGCTTTCTTT
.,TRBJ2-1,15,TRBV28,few,CASSLGGTMGNEQFF,TGTGCCAGCAGTTTAGGGGGGACAATGGGGAATGAGCAGTTCTTC
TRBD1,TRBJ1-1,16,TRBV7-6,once,CASSSLFQGGDAEAFF,TGTGCCAGCAGTTCCTTATTTCAGGGGGGTGACGCTGAAGCTTTCTTT
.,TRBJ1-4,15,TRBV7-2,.,CASSLGVGGNEKLFF,TGTGCCAGCAGCTTAGGTGTGGGCGGTAATGAAAAACTGTTTTTT
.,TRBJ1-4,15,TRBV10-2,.,CASSEVGPTNEKLFF,TGCGCCAGCAGTGAGGTGGGGCCAACTAATGAAAAACTGTTTTTT
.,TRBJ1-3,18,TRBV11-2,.,CASSLVLGQLSSGNTIYF,TGTGCCAGCAGCTTAGTCCTCGGACAGTTGAGTTCTGGAAACACCATATATTTT
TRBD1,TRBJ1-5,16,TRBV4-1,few,CASSQGQGFTGQPQHF,TGCGCCAGCAGCCAAGGACAGGGATTTACGGGTCAGCCCCAGCATTTT
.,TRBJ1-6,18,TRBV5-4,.,CASSPGGGGSSYNSPLHF,TGTGCCAGCAGCCCGGGGGGCGGAGGGAGCTCCTATAATTCACCCCTCCACTTT
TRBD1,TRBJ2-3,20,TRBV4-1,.,CASSQVWGEMGTGFTDTQYF,TGCGCCAGCAGCCAAGTTTGGGGAGAGATGGGGACAGGGTTCACAGATACGCAGTATTTT
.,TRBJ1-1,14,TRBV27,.,CASSLFQSNTEAFF,TGTGCCAGCAGTTTATTTCAGTCGAACACTGAAGCTTTCTTT
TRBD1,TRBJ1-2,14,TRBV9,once,CASSVEGTGDHGTF,TGTGCCAGCAGCGTAGAAGGGACAGGGGACCACGGCACCTTC
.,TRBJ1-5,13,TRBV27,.,CASSFNPVGPQHF,TGTGCCAGCAGTTTCAACCCCGTTGGGCCCCAGCATTTT
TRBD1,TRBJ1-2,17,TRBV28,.,CASSSTNGDSSNYGYTF,TGTGCCAGCAGTTCCACTAACGGGGACAGCTCTAACTATGGCTACACCTTC
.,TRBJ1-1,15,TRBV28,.,CASSLGGTGNTEAFF,TGTGCCAGCAGTCTAGGGGGAACCGGGAACACTGAAGCTTTCTTT
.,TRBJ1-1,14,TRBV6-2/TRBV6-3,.,CASSAHRENTEAFF,TGTGCCAGCAGTGCCCACAGGGAGAACACTGAAGCTTTCTTT
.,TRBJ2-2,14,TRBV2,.,CASSEDGDTGELFF,TGTGCCAGCAGTGAGGACGGGGACACCGGGGAGCTGTTTTTT
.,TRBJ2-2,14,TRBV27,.,CASSSRPNTGELFF,TGTGCCAGCAGTTCCCGGCCGAACACCGGGGAGCTGTTTTTT
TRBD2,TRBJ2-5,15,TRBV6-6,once,CASSYFTSGQETQYF,TGTGCCAGCAGTTACTTTACTAGCGGACAAGAGACCCAGTACTTC
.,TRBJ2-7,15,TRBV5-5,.,CASSLGPTWAYEQYF,TGTGCCAGCAGCTTGGGACCAACCTGGGCCTACGAGCAGTACTTC
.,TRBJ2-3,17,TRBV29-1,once,CSVVLPDRTVNTDTQYF,TGCAGCGTTGTGCTCCCCGACCGGACAGTAAACACAGATACGCAGTATTTT
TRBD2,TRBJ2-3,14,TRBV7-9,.,CASSLGLAGDTQYF,TGTGCCAGCAGCTTGGGACTAGCTGGGGATACGCAGTATTTT
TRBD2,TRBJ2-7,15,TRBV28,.,CASRRGRVGYYEQYF,TGTGCCAGCAGGAGAGGGAGGGTTGGCTACTACGAGCAGTACTTC
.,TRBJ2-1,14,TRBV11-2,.,CASSLTYGLNEQFF,TGTGCCAGCAGCTTAACTTACGGGTTAAATGAGCAGTTCTTC
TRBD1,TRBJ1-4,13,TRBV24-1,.,CATQPGQNEKLFF,TGTGCCACCCAACCGGGACAGAATGAAAAACTGTTTTTT
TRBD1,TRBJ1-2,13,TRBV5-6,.,CASAGQGDYGYTF,TGTGCCAGCGCCGGACAGGGGGACTATGGCTACACCTTC
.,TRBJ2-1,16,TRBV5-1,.,CASSHKTGSSYNEQFF,TGCGCCAGCAGCCACAAAACAGGGAGCTCCTACAATGAGCAGTTCTTC
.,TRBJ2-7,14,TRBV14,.,CASSRDGLIHEQYF,TGTGCCAGCAGCCGGGACGGACTCATCCACGAGCAGTACTTC
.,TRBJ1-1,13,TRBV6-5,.,CASSSLGGTEAFF,TGTGCCAGCAGTTCGTTAGGGGGCACTGAAGCTTTCTTT
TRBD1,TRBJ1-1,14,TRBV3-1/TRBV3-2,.,CASSQRGQGTEAFF,TGTGCCAGCAGCCAGAGAGGACAGGGTACTGAAGCTTTCTTT
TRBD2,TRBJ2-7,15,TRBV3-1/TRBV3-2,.,CASSQGASGSYEQYF,TGTGCCAGCAGCCAAGGGGCTAGCGGGAGTTACGAGCAGTACTTC
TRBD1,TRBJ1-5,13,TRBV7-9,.,CASSSGGDQPQHF,TGTGCCAGCAGCTCAGGGGGGGATCAGCCCCAGCATTTT
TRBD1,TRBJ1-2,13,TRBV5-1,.,CASSLAQGDGYTF,TGCGCCAGCAGCTTGGCGCAGGGGGATGGCTACACCTTC
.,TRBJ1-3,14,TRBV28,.,CASSGPGYGNTIYF,TGTGCCAGCAGTGGCCCGGGGTATGGAAACACCATATATTTT
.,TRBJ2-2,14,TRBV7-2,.,CASSLVVSTGELFF,TGTGCCAGCAGCTTAGTGGTTTCCACCGGGGAGCTGTTTTTT
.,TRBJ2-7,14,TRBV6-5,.,CASGVGTRGYEQYF,TGTGCCAGCGGGGTGGGGACGCGGGGCTACGAGCAGTACTTC
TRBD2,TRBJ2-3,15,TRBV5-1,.,CASSAIAGATDTQYF,TGCGCCAGCAGCGCGATAGCGGGGGCCACAGATACGCAGTATTTT